This TCR beta chain was recorded in a study of control samples from healthy donors and cancer patients. The junction had 8 bases not matched to a gene; V was cut back by 6 bases and J by 5 bases. Germline lookup yields CDR1 ENHRY and CDR2 SYGVKD. The CDR3 consists of 15 residues. Using immunoSEQ multiplex PCR, the repertoire was profiled, and TCRdb retains in-frame clones only, with some absent. The sample contains 350,000 to 450,000 clones, 75% to 95% of which appear only once. This chain uses TRBV10-3 with TRBJ1-1; 11 positions match TRBD1. The TCR originated in a man aged 40-50 years with head and neck cancer. The material sequenced was PBMCs. CDR3 region: CAIRTSDRGLTEAFF. In DNA, the CDR3 is TGTGCCATCAGGACCTCGGACAGGGGGCTAACTGAAGCTTTCTTT.